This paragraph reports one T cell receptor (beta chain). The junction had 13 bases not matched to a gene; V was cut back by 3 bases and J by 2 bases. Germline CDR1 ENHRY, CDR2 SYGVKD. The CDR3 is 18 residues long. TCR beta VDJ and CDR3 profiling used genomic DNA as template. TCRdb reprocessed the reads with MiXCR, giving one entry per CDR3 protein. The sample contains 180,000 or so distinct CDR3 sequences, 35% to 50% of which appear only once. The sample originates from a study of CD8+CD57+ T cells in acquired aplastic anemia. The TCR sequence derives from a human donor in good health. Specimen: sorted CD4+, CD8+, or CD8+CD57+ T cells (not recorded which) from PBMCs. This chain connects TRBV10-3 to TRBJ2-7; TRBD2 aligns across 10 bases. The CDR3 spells CAISEKASGRGSAYEQYF. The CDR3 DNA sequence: TGTGCCATCAGTGAAAAGGCTAGCGGGAGAGGCAGCGCCTACGAGCAGTACTTC.